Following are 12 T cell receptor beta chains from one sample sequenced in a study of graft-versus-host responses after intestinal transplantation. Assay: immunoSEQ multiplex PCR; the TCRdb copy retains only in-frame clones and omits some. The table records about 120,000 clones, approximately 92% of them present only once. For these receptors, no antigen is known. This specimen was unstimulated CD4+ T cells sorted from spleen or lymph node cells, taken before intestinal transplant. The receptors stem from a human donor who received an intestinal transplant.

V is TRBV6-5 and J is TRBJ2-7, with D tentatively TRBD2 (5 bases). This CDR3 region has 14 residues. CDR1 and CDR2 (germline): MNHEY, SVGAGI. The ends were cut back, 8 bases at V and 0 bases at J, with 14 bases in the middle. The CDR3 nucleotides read TGTGCCAGCCTAAGTCCGGAGGCCTCCTACGAGCAGTACTTC. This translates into CASLSPEASYEQYF.

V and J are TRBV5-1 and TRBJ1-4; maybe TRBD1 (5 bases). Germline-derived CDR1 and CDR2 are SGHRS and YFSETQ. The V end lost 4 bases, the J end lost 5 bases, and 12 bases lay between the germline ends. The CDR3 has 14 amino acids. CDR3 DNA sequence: TGCGCCAGCAGCATGGACAACTCCAATGAAAAACTGTTTTTT. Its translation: CASSMDNSNEKLFF.

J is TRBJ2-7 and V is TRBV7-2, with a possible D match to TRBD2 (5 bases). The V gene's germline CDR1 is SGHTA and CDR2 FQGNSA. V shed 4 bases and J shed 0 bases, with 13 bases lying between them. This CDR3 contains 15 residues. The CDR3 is CASSSPSTSSYEQYF. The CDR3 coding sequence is TGTGCCAGCAGCTCCCCTAGCACTTCCTCCTACGAGCAGTACTTC. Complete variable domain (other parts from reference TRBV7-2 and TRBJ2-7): GAGVSQSPSNKVTEKGKDVELRCDPISGHTALYWYRQSLGQGLEFLIYFQGNSAPDKSGLPSDRFSAERTGGSVSTLTIQRTQQEDSAVYLCASSSPSTSSYEQYFGPGTRLTVT.

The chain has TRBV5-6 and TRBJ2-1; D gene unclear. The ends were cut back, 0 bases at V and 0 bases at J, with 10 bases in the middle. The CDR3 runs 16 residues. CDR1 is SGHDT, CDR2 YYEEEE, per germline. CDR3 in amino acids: CASSLVDTYSYNEQFF. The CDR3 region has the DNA TGTGCCAGCAGCTTGGTAGATACCTACTCCTACAATGAGCAGTTCTTC. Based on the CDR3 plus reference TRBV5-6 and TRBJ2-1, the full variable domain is DAGVTQSPTHLIKTRGQQVTLRCSPKSGHDTVSWYQQALGQGPQFIFQYYEEEERQRGNFPDRFSGHQFPNYSSELNVNALLLGDSALYLCASSLVDTYSYNEQFFGPGTRLTVL.

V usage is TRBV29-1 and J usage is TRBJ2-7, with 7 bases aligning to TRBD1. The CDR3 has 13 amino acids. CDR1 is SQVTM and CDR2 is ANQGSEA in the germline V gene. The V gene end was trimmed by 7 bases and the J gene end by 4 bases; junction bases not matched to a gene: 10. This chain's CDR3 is CSASRGQVYEQYF. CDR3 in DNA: TGCAGCGCCTCCCGAGGACAGGTTTACGAGCAGTACTTC.

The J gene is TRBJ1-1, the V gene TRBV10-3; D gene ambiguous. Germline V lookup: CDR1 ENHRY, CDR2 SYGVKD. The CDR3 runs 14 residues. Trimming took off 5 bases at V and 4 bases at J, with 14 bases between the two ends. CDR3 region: CAISPPGGSTEAFF. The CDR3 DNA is TGTGCCATCAGTCCGCCAGGTGGGTCCACTGAAGCTTTCTTT.

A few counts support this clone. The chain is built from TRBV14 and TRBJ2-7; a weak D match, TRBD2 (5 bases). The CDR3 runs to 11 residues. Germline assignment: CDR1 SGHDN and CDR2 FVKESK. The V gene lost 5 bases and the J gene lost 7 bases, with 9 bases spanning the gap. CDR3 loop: CASSRESEQYF. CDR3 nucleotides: TGTGCCAGCAGCAGGGAGAGTGAGCAGTACTTC.

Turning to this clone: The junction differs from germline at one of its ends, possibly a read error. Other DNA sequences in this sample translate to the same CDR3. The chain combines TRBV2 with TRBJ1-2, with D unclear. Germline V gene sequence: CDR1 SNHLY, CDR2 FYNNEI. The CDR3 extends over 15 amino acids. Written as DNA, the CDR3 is TGTGCCAGTAGTGAAGCGCTGTCGCCTTATTATGGCTACACCTTC. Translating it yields CASSEALSPYYGYTF.

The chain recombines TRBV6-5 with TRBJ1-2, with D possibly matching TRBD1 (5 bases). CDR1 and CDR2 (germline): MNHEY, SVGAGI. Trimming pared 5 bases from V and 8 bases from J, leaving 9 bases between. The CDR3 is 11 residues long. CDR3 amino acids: CASSNGAGYTF. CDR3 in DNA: TGTGCCAGCAGTAACGGGGCCGGCTACACCTTC.

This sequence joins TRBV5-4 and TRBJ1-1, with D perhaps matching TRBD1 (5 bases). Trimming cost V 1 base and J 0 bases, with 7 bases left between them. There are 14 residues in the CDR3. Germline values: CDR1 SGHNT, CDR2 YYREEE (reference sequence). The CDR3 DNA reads TGTGCCAGCAGCTTGAAGGGGTTGAACACTGAAGCTTTCTTT. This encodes CASSLKGLNTEAFF.

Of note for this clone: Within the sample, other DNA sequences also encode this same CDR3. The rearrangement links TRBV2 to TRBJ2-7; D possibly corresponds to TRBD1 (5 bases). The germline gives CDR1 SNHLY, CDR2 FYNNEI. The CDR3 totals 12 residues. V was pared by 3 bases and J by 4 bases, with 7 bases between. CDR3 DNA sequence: TGTGCCAGCAGTGATCAGGGTTACGAGCAGTACTTC. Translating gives CASSDQGYEQYF.

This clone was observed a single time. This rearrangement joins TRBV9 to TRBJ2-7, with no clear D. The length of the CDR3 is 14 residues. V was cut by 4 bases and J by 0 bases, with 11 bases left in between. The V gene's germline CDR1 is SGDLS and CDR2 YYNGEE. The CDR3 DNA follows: TGTGCCAGCAGCCACATGGCCCTCTCCTACGAGCAGTACTTC. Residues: CASSHMALSYEQYF. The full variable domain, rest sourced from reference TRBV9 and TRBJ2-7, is DSGVTQTPKHLITATGQRVTLRCSPRSGDLSVYWYQQSLDQGLQFLIQYYNGEERAKGNILERFSAQQFPDLHSELNLSSLELGDSALYFCASSHMALSYEQYFGPGTRLTVT.